The rows below give T cell receptor beta chains drawn from one sample of a study of cytomegalovirus exposure and HLA in healthy donors. Profiling relied on immunoSEQ multiplex PCR, and the TCRdb table lists in-frame clones only, not all of them. This table has approximately 220,000 clones, approximately 88% appearing once. Specimen: PBMCs. These receptors came from a woman in her thirties in good health and CMV-seropositive. Both conserved end residues are part of each CDR3. Fields, in order: D gene, J gene, clone size, V gene, CDR3 DNA, CDR3 protein. The D gene is left open where the match is weak. Rows may omit the clone size; those that give it use once, few, many or a size class.

D: .; J: TRBJ2-1; size: .; V: TRBV4-3; DNA: TGCGCCAGCAGCCGAGGATCCGGCGGGTACAATGAGCAGTTCTTC; CDR3: CASSRGSGGYNEQFF
D: .; J: TRBJ1-2; size: few; V: TRBV11-3; DNA: TGTGCCAGCAGCTTACAACCAGGGGCTCATGAAGGCTACACCTTC; CDR3: CASSLQPGAHEGYTF
D: TRBD1; J: TRBJ2-1; size: once; V: TRBV9; DNA: TGTGCCAGCAGCGCTTGGGACAGCGCCAATGAGCAGTTCTTC; CDR3: CASSAWDSANEQFF
D: .; J: TRBJ1-1; size: few; V: TRBV10-3; DNA: TGTGCCATCAAGGGCCGCATGAACACTGAAGCTTTCTTT; CDR3: CAIKGRMNTEAFF
D: .; J: TRBJ2-7; size: .; V: TRBV19; DNA: TGTGCCAGTAGTCCATTTGGGGGCGCGGTAAACGAGCAGTACTTC; CDR3: CASSPFGGAVNEQYF
D: .; J: TRBJ2-7; size: .; V: TRBV27; DNA: TGTGCCAGCAGTTTGGTAGGGAGAGGCGAGCAGTACTTC; CDR3: CASSLVGRGEQYF
D: TRBD1; J: TRBJ1-2; size: once; V: TRBV13; DNA: TGTGCCAGCAGCTTTCCGGGACAGGGAACCTTCATACACGGCTACACCTTC; CDR3: CASSFPGQGTFIHGYTF
D: .; J: TRBJ1-1; size: .; V: TRBV7-3; DNA: TGTGCCAGCAGCTTACTAGGCGGGGGTAACACTGAAGCTTTCTTT; CDR3: CASSLLGGGNTEAFF
D: TRBD1; J: TRBJ2-2; size: few; V: TRBV18; DNA: TGTGCCAGCTCACCAGACAGGGGTACAGGGGAGCTGTTTTTT; CDR3: CASSPDRGTGELFF
D: .; J: TRBJ2-5; size: .; V: TRBV5-1; DNA: TGCGCCAGCAGCTTGGCCGCCGTCGGGTATAAAGAGACCCAGTACTTC; CDR3: CASSLAAVGYKETQYF
D: .; J: TRBJ1-1; size: .; V: TRBV27; DNA: TGTGCCAGCAGTGCCGGGACTGAAGCTTTCTTT; CDR3: CASSAGTEAFF
D: .; J: TRBJ1-4; size: .; V: TRBV4-1; DNA: TGCGCCAGCAGCCGAAGCCCCGGGACTACAACTAATGAAAAACTGTTTTTT; CDR3: CASSRSPGTTTNEKLFF
D: TRBD1; J: TRBJ2-4; size: .; V: TRBV4-2; DNA: TGTGCCAGCAGCCACTACGTACAGGGGAAAAACATTCAGTACTTC; CDR3: CASSHYVQGKNIQYF
D: .; J: TRBJ2-2; size: .; V: TRBV4-1; DNA: TGCGCCAGCTCCGACTTGAAAAGGGGCACCGGGGAGCTGTTTTTT; CDR3: CASSDLKRGTGELFF
D: TRBD2; J: TRBJ2-2; size: .; V: TRBV27; DNA: TGTGCCAGCACAAATCTAGCGGGAGAGGGCACCGGGGAGCTGTTTTTT; CDR3: CASTNLAGEGTGELFF